Reported below is one T cell receptor (beta chain). Here immunoSEQ multiplex PCR was the method, and the copy in TCRdb shows in-frame clones only, minus some. This repertoire shows about 2 million clones, 90% to 95% found once; its top ten account for 0.13%. This sample stems from a study of shared clonotypes between healthy human individuals. Study-level information: CD4 naive and CD4 memory each took three plates per donor, while CD8 naive took two and CD8 memory one.

V dropped 6 bases and J dropped 5; count of bases not matched to a gene: 13. CDR3 length: 16 residues. Germline V gene sequence: CDR1 MDHEN, CDR2 SYDVKM. The chain uses TRBV28 and TRBJ2-7, with TRBD1 matching over 10 bases. Sequencing used naive CD4+ T cells sorted from blood. Stated subset: CD45RA+ positively selected. The sequence was obtained from a man aged 18-30 years in good health. The CDR3 sequence is CASSLLVLGQGNEQYF. The CDR3 DNA follows: TGTGCCAGCAGCCTCTTAGTGTTGGGACAGGGGAACGAGCAGTACTTC.